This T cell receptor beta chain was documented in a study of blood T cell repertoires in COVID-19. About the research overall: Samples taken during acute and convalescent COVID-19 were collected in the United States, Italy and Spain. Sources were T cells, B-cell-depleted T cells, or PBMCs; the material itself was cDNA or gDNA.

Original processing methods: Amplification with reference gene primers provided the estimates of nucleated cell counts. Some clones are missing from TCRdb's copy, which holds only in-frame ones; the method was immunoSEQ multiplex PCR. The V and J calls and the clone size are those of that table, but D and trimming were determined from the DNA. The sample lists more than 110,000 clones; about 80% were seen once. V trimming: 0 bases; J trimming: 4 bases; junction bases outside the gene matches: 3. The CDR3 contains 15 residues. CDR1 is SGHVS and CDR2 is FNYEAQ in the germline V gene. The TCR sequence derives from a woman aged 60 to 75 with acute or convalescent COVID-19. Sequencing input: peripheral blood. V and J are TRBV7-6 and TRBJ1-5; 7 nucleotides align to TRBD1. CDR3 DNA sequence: TGTGCCAGCAGCTTAGCTGCAGGGGGGAATCAGCCCCAGCATTTT. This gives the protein CASSLAAGGNQPQHF.